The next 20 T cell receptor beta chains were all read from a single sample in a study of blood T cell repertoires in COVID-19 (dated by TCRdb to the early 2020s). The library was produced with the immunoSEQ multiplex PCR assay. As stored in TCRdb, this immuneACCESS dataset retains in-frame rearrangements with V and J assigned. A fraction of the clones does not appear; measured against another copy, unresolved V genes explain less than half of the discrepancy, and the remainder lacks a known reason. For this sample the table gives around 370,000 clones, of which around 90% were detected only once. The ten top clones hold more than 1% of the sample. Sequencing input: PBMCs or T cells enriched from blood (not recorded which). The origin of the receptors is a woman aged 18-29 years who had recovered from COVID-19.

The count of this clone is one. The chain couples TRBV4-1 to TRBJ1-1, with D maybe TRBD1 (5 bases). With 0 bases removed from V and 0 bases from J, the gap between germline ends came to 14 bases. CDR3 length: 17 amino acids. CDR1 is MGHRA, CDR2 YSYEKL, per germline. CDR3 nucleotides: TGCGCCAGCAGCCAAGAACCGGGGGACTATTTGAACACTGAAGCTTTCTTT. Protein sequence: CASSQEPGDYLNTEAFF.

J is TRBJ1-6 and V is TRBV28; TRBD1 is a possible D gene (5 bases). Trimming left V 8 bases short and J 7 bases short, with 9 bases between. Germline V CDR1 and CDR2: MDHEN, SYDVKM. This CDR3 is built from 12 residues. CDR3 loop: CASGGGNSPLHF. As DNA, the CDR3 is TGTGCCAGCGGGGGAGGGAATTCACCCCTCCACTTT.

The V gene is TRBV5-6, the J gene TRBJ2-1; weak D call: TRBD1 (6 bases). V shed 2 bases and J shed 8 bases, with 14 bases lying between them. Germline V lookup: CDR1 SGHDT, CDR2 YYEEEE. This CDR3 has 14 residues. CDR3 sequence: CASSLADSSYEQFF. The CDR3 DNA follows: TGTGCCAGCAGCTTAGCGGACAGTTCTTATGAGCAGTTCTTC. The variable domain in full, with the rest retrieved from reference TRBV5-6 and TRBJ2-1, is DAGVTQSPTHLIKTRGQQVTLRCSPKSGHDTVSWYQQALGQGPQFIFQYYEEEERQRGNFPDRFSGHQFPNYSSELNVNALLLGDSALYLCASSLADSSYEQFFGPGTRLTVL.

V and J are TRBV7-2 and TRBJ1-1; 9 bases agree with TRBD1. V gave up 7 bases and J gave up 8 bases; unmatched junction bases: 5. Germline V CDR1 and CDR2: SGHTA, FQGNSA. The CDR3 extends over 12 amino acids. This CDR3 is CASKTGGGEAFF. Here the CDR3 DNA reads TGTGCCAGCAAAACAGGGGGCGGGGAAGCTTTCTTT.

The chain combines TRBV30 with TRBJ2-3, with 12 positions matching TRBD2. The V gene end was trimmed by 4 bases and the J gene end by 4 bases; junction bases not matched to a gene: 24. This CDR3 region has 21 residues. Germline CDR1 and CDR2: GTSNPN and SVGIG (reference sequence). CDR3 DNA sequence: TGTGCCTGGAAGCTCAGGACGATACTAGCGGGGGGCCGGGGAGGGGCAGATACGCAGTATTTT. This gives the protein CAWKLRTILAGGRGGADTQYF.

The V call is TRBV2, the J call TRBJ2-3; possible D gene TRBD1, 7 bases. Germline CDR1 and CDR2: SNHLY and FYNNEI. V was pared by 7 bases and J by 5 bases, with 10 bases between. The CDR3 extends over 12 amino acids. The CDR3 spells CASIQGGDTQYF. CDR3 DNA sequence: TGTGCCAGCATCCAGGGGGGAGATACGCAGTATTTT.

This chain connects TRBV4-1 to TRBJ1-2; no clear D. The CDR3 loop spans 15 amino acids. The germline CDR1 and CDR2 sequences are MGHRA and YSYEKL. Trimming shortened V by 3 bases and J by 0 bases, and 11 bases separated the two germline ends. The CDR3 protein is CASSHMRATNYGYTF. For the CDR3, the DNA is TGCGCCAGCAGCCATATGAGGGCGACTAACTATGGCTACACCTTC.

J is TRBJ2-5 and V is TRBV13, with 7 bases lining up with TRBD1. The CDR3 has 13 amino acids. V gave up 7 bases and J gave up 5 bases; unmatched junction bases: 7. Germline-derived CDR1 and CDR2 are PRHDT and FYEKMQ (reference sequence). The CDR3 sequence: CASNTGADETQYF. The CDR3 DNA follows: TGTGCCAGCAATACAGGGGCGGATGAGACCCAGTACTTC.

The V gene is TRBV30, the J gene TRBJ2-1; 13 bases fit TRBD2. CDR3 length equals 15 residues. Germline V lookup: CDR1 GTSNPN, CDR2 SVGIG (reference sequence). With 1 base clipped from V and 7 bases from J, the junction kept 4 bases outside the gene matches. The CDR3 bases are TGTGCCTGGAGTGAGGGACTAGCGGGACCTAATGAGCAGTTCTTC. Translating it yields CAWSEGLAGPNEQFF.

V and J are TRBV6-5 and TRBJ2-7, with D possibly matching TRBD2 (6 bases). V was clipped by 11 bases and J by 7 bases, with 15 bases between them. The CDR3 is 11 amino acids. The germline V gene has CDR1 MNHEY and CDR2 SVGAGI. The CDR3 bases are TGTGCCGCAGGGACTGGTGCAGAGCAGTACTTC. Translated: CAAGTGAEQYF.

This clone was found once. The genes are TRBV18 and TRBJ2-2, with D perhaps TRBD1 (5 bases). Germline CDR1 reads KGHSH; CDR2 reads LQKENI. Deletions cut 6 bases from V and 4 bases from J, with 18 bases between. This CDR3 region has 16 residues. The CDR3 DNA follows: TGTGCCAGCTCCCCCTTCCCAGGGAAGGGCACCGGGGAGCTGTTTTTT. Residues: CASSPFPGKGTGELFF.

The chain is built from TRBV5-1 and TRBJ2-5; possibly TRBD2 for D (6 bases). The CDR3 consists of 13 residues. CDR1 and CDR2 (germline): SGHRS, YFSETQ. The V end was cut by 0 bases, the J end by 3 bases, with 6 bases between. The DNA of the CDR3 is TGCGCCAGCAGCTTGGGGGAGGAAGAGACCCAGTACTTC. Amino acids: CASSLGEEETQYF.

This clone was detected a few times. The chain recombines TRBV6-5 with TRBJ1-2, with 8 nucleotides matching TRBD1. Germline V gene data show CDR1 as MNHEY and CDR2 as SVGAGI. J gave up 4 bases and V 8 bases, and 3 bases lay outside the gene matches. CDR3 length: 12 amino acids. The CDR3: CASDRGGYGYTF. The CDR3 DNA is TGTGCCAGCGACAGGGGAGGCTATGGCTACACCTTC.

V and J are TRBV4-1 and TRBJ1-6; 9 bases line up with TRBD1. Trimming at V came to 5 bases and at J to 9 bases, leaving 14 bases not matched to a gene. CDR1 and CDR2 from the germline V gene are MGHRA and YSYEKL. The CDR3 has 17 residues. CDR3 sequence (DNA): TGCGCCAGCAGCTCCAGATTTACGGGACAGGGAATTTCACCCCTCCACTTT. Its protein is CASSSRFTGQGISPLHF.

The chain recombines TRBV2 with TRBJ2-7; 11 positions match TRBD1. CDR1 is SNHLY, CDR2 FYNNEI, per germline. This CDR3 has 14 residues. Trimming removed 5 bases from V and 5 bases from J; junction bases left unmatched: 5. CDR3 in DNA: TGTGCCAGCAGTCGGGACAGGGGGTTCGACGAGCAGTACTTC. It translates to CASSRDRGFDEQYF.

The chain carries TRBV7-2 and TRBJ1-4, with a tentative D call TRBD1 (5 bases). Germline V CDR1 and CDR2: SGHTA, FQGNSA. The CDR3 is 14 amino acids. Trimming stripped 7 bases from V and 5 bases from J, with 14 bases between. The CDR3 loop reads CASTDTPGNEKLFF. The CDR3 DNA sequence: TGTGCCAGCACCGATACCCCAGGGAATGAAAAACTGTTTTTT.

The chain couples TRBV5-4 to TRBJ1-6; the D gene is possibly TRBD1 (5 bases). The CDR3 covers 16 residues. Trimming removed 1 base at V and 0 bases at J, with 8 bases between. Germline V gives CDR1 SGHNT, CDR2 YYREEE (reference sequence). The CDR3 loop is CASSLRGTSYNSPLHF. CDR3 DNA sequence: TGTGCCAGCAGCTTGAGGGGTACCTCCTATAATTCACCCCTCCACTTT.

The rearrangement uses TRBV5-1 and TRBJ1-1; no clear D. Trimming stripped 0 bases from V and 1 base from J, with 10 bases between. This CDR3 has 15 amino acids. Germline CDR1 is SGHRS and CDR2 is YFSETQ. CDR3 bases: TGCGCCAGCAGCTTGGGAGGCAGATCGAACACTGAAGCTTTCTTT. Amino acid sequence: CASSLGGRSNTEAFF.

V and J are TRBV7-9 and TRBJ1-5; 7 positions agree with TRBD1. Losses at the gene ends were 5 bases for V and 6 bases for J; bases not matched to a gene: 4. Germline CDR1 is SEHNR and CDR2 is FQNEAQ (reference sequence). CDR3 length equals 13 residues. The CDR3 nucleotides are TGTGCCAGCAGCCATGAGGGGGCTCAGCCCCAGCATTTT. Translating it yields CASSHEGAQPQHF.

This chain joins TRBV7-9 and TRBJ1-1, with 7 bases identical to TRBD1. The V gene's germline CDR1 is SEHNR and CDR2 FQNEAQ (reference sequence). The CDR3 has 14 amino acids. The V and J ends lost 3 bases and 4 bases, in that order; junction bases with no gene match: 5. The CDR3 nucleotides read TGTGCCAGCAGCTTCGACAGGGACTTCACTGAAGCTTTCTTT. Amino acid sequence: CASSFDRDFTEAFF. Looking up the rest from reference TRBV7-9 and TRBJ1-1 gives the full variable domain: DTGVSQNPRHKITKRGQNVTFRCDPISEHNRLYWYRQTLGQGPEFLTYFQNEAQLEKSRLLSDRFSAERPKGSFSTLEIQRTEQGDSAMYLCASSFDRDFTEAFFGQGTRLTVV.